Following are 21 T cell receptor beta chains from one sample sequenced in a study of cytomegalovirus exposure and HLA in healthy donors. The PCR employed 60 Vbeta primers together with 13 Jbeta primers. Sequenced by immunoSEQ multiplex PCR; TCRdb stores in-frame clones only, minus some. The data contain about 180,000 clones, about 73% of them singletons. Sequencing used PBMCs. Every receptor here comes from a woman aged 45 to 65 in good health and CMV-seropositive.

The chain links TRBV19 to TRBJ2-2; 13 bases are shared with TRBD2. Germline V gene lookup returns CDR1 LNHDA and CDR2 SQIVND (reference sequence). The CDR3 extends over 16 amino acids. Unmatched junction bases numbered 3, after V lost 4 bases and J lost 4 bases. DNA of the CDR3: TGTGCCAGTAGTAGGCGGACTAGCGGGGGCACCGGGGAGCTGTTTTTT. It yields the protein CASSRRTSGGTGELFF.

This clone has a handful of counts. The chain joins TRBV14 to TRBJ2-1; 14 bases are a match to TRBD2. This CDR3 comprises 16 residues. Germline V gene lookup returns CDR1 SGHDN and CDR2 FVKESK. V lost 5 bases, J lost 8 bases, and 8 bases stayed unmatched. CDR3 DNA: TGTGCCAGCAGCGCCCGACTAGCGGGGGGGCGCGATGAGCAGTTCTTC. Translated, it gives CASSARLAGGRDEQFF.

This clone occurred a few times. This CDR3 is CASSLDQGGDTQYF. DNA for the CDR3: TGTGCCAGCAGCTTAGATCAGGGAGGAGATACGCAGTATTTT. The chain combines TRBV11-2 with TRBJ2-3; D perhaps matches TRBD2 (6 bases). CDR1 is SGHAT, CDR2 FQNNGV, per germline. The CDR3 runs to 14 residues. Trimming removed 0 bases from V and 5 bases from J, with 9 bases in between.

The rearrangement links TRBV27 to TRBJ1-1; D is ambiguous. Germline V gives CDR1 MNHEY, CDR2 SMNVEV (reference sequence). V was shortened by 2 bases and J by 5 bases, with 12 bases between the two germline ends. CDR3 length: 14 amino acids. Here the CDR3 DNA reads TGTGCCAGCAGTTTAAGGACTGAACGTACTGAAGCTTTCTTT. Its protein product is CASSLRTERTEAFF.

V is TRBV19 and J is TRBJ2-5; no firm D call. The last part of the DNA fits TRBJ2-7 better; the J call may be wrong. Germline CDR1 and CDR2: LNHDA and SQIVND (reference sequence). The CDR3 is 16 residues long. The chain's CDR3 is CASSILVPGITYEQYF. CDR3 bases: TGTGCCAGTAGTATCTTAGTTCCTGGTATCACCTACGAGCAGTACTTC.

This chain links TRBV6-1 with TRBJ1-1; TRBD1 is a possible D gene (5 bases). V shed 5 bases and J shed 6 bases, with 19 bases lying between them. The germline V gene encodes CDR1 MNHNS and CDR2 SASEGT. This CDR3 has 15 residues. The chain's CDR3 is CASSRLGGRNAEAFF. CDR3 bases: TGTGCCAGCAGTCGGCTCGGGGGTCGAAACGCTGAAGCTTTCTTT.

V and J are TRBV5-8 and TRBJ1-2, with TRBD1 matching over 8 bases. The CDR3 has 13 residues. Germline CDR1 and CDR2: SGHTS and YDEGEE. The V segment lost 2 bases and the J segment 6 bases; nucleotides outside the gene matches: 3. CDR3 protein: CASSFTGGDGYTF. The CDR3 DNA reads TGTGCCAGCAGCTTTACAGGGGGGGATGGCTACACCTTC.

The chain has TRBV29-1 and TRBJ1-2, with D unclear. Trimming removed 0 bases from V and 4 bases from J, with 12 bases in between. The CDR3 consists of 14 residues. CDR1 and CDR2 (germline): SQVTM, ANQGSEA. CDR3 nucleotide sequence: TGCAGCGTTGAAGATCTGGGCCGATCCTATGGCTACACCTTC. It codes for CSVEDLGRSYGYTF.

This clone was observed a single time. The V call is TRBV5-1, the J call TRBJ2-5; D is ambiguous. The germline V and J ends were trimmed by 1 base and 1 base, with 8 bases remaining between them. CDR3 size: 14 residues. Germline CDR1 and CDR2: SGHRS and YFSETQ. DNA of the CDR3: TGCGCCAGCAGCTTGTTTCGGAGCCAAGAGACCCAGTACTTC. It specifies CASSLFRSQETQYF.

The V gene is TRBV5-6, the J gene TRBJ2-6; 7 bases agree with TRBD1. This CDR3 comprises 16 residues. V dropped 4 bases and J dropped 2; count of bases not matched to a gene: 6. Germline values: CDR1 SGHDT, CDR2 YYEEEE. DNA for the CDR3: TGTGCCAGCAGCCTTAACAGGGGCCCTGGGGCCAACGTCCTGACTTTC. Protein: CASSLNRGPGANVLTF.

This clone was recorded a few times. This chain links TRBV30 with TRBJ1-2, with D unclear. This CDR3 is 12 amino acids long. Germline lookup yields CDR1 GTSNPN and CDR2 SVGIG (reference sequence). Trimming cost V 3 bases and J 3 bases, with 8 bases left between them. The CDR3 nucleotides read TGTGCCTGGAGCCCCCGAGACTATGGCTACACCTTC. Translated: CAWSPRDYGYTF.

V and J are TRBV5-8 and TRBJ1-6; 7 positions match TRBD1. The CDR3 has 15 residues. The V gene end was trimmed by 2 bases and the J gene end by 4 bases; junction bases not matched to a gene: 3. The V gene's germline CDR1 is SGHTS and CDR2 YDEGEE. The CDR3 is CASSLRGQYNSPLHF. The DNA for the CDR3 is TGTGCCAGCAGCTTAAGGGGACAGTATAATTCACCCCTCCACTTT.

The sample holds one count of this clone. The chain carries TRBV6-5 and TRBJ2-3, with a tentative D call TRBD2 (5 bases). Trimming stripped 4 bases from V and 2 bases from J, with 13 bases between. CDR1 MNHEY and CDR2 SVGAGI come from the germline V gene. The CDR3 is 15 residues long. CDR3 region: CASSLTSPLTDTQYF. The CDR3 DNA follows: TGTGCCAGCAGTTTAACTAGTCCTCTCACAGATACGCAGTATTTT.

The genes are TRBV5-6 and TRBJ1-6; the D gene is possibly TRBD1 (5 bases). The CDR3 consists of 16 residues. Germline CDR1 reads SGHDT; CDR2 reads YYEEEE. V shed 4 bases and J shed 12 bases, with 23 bases lying between them. The CDR3 DNA is TGTGCCAGCAGCGCGGGGACCTTTTCCCTTATGGAACCCCTCCACTTT. It yields the protein CASSAGTFSLMEPLHF. Supplemented by reference TRBV5-6 and TRBJ1-6, the full variable domain reads DAGVTQSPTHLIKTRGQQVTLRCSPKSGHDTVSWYQQALGQGPQFIFQYYEEEERQRGNFPDRFSGHQFPNYSSELNVNALLLGDSALYLCASSAGTFSLMEPLHFGNGTRLTVT.

This rearrangement joins TRBV6-5 to TRBJ1-2; tentative D call: TRBD1 (6 bases). The CDR3 is made up of 13 amino acids. V was shortened by 5 bases and J by 4 bases, with 11 bases between the two germline ends. Germline V gene data show CDR1 as MNHEY and CDR2 as SVGAGI. The CDR3 DNA follows: TGTGCCAGCAGTCGGACAGCGATCTATGGCTACACCTTC. It is translated as CASSRTAIYGYTF.

This clone was seen once. The V and J genes are TRBV19 and TRBJ2-3, with TRBD2 identical over 9 bases. Germline CDR1 and CDR2: LNHDA and SQIVND (reference sequence). The CDR3 contains 16 residues. V lost 6 bases to trimming and J lost 1 base; unmatched junction nucleotides: 8. The CDR3 nucleotides read TGTGCCAGTAGCCGCGAGGTAGCGGGGGGCACAGATACGCAGTATTTT. Translation gives CASSREVAGGTDTQYF.

This chain links TRBV27 with TRBJ1-6; tentatively, D is TRBD1 (5 bases). Between the trimmed V and J ends, which lost 3 bases and 7 bases, there was a span of 10 bases. Germline V gives CDR1 MNHEY, CDR2 SMNVEV (reference sequence). The CDR3 has 14 residues. The CDR3 spells CASSLGLRNSPLHF. The CDR3, as DNA: TGTGCCAGCAGTTTGGGACTGAGGAATTCACCCCTCCACTTT.

The chain combines TRBV6-1 with TRBJ1-2; D is possibly TRBD1 (5 bases). Germline values: CDR1 MNHNS, CDR2 SASEGT. The CDR3 contains 15 residues. Trimming took off 7 bases at V and 0 bases at J, with 15 bases between the two ends. The CDR3 sequence: CASTFGRGANYGYTF. The CDR3 DNA reads TGTGCCAGCACTTTTGGGAGGGGAGCTAACTATGGCTACACCTTC.

CDR3 region: CASRTDLGGAFF. The CDR3, as DNA: TGTGCCAGCAGAACTGACCTCGGAGGAGCTTTCTTT. V gene TRBV13 combines with J gene TRBJ1-1; D is unresolved. Germline CDR1 reads PRHDT; CDR2 reads FYEKMQ (reference sequence). Trimming took off 6 bases at V and 10 bases at J, with 15 bases between the two ends. There are 12 residues in the CDR3.

CDR3 sequence reads: CASSKRDRLYEQYF. The CDR3 DNA reads as TGTGCCAGCAGCAAACGGGACAGGCTTTACGAGCAGTACTTC. V is TRBV6-1 and J is TRBJ2-7, with 8 bases that match TRBD1. Unmatched junction bases numbered 8, after V lost 6 bases and J lost 4 bases. The germline CDR1 and CDR2 sequences are MNHNS and SASEGT. This CDR3 is 14 amino acids long.

This clone was picked up one time. The genes are TRBV14 and TRBJ1-2; 8 bases are shared with TRBD1. CDR3 length: 14 residues. Unmatched junction bases numbered 10, after V lost 6 bases and J lost 7 bases. Germline V lookup: CDR1 SGHDN, CDR2 FVKESK. The CDR3 DNA sequence: TGTGCCAGCAGAGGACAGGGCCTGGAGGGTGGCTACACCTTC. It specifies CASRGQGLEGGYTF.